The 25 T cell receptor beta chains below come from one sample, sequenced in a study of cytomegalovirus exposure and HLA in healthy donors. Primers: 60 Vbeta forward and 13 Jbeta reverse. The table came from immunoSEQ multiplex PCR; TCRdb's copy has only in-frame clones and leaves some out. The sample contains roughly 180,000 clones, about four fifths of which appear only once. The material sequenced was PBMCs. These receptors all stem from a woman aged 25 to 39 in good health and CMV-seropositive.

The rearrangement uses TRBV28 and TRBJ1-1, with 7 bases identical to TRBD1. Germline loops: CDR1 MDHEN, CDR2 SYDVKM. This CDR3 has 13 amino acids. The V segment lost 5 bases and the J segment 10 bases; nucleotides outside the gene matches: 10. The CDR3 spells CASSLYRGEGAFF. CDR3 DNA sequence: TGTGCCAGCAGTCTCTACAGGGGAGAGGGAGCTTTCTTT.

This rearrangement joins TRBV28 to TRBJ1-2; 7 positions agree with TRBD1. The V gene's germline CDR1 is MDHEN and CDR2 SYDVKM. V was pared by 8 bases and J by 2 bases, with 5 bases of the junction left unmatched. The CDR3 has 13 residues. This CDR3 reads CASSRDRNYGYTF. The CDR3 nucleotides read TGTGCCAGCTCCCGGGACAGAAACTATGGCTACACCTTC.

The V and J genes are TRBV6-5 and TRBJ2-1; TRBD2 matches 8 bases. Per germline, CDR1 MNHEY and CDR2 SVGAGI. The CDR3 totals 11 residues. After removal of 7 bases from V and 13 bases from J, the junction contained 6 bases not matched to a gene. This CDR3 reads CASTRGASQFF. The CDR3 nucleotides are TGTGCCAGCACGCGGGGGGCAAGCCAGTTCTTC.

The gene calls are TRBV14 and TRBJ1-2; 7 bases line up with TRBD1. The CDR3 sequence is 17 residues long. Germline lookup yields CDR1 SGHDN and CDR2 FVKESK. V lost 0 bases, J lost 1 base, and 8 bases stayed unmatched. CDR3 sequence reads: CASSQDTLGGINYGYTF. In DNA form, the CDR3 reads TGTGCCAGCAGCCAAGATACGTTAGGGGGCATTAACTATGGCTACACCTTC.

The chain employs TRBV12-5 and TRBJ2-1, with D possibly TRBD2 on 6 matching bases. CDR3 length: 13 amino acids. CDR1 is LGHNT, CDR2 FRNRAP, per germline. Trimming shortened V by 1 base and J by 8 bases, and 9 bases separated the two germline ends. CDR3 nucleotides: TGTGCTAGTGGTTTGGGGGGGGTGGATGAGCAGTTCTTC. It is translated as CASGLGGVDEQFF.

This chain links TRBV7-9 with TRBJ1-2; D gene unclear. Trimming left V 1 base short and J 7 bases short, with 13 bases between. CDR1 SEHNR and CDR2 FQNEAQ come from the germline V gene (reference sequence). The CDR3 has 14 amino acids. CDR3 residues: CASSLGNGLGGYTF. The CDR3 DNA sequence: TGTGCCAGCAGCTTAGGCAACGGCCTAGGTGGCTACACCTTC. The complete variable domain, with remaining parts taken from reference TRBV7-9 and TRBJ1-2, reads DTGVSQNPRHKITKRGQNVTFRCDPISEHNRLYWYRQTLGQGPEFLTYFQNEAQLEKSRLLSDRFSAERPKGSFSTLEIQRTEQGDSAMYLCASSLGNGLGGYTFGSGTRLTVV.

The DNA for the CDR3 is TGTGCCAGCAGCCTACGGACAGCAAGCTCCTATAATTCACCCCTCCACTTT. This encodes CASSLRTASSYNSPLHF. This chain connects TRBV7-8 to TRBJ1-6; D might be TRBD1 (6 bases). Trimming removed 5 bases at V and 0 bases at J, with 14 bases between. This CDR3 comprises 17 residues. From germline, CDR1 is SGHVS and CDR2 FQNEAQ.

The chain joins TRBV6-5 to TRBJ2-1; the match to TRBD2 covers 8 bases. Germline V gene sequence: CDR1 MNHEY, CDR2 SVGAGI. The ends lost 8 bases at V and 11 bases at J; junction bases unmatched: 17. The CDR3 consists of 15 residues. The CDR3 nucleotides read TGTGCCAGCGGAGCGAGGGCGGGAGGTTTTGTGAAGCAGTTCTTC. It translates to CASGARAGGFVKQFF.

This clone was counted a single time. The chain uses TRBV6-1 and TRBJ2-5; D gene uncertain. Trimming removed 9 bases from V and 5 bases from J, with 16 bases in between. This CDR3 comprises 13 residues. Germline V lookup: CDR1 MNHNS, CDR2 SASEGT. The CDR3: CASTSSSWETQYF. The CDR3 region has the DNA TGTGCCAGTACTTCGAGCTCGTGGGAGACCCAGTACTTC.

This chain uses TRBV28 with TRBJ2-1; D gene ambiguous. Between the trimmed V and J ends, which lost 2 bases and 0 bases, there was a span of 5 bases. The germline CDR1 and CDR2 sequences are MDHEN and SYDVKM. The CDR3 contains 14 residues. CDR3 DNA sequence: TGTGCCAGCAGTTTAGTCAACTCCTACAATGAGCAGTTCTTC. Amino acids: CASSLVNSYNEQFF.

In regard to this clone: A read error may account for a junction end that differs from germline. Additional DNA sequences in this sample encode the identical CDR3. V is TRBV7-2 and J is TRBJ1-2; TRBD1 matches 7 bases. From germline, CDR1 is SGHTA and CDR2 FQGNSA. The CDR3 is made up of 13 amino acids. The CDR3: CASSLDRVPPSTF. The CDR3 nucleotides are TGTGCCAGCAGCCTCGACAGGGTTCCCCCCTCTACCTTT.

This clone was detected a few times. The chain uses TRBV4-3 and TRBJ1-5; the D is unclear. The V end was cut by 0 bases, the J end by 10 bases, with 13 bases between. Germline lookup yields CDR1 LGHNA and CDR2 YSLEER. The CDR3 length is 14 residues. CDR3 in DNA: TGCGCCAGCAGCCAAGAACGGGAGTTGGGACCCCAGCATTTT. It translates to CASSQERELGPQHF.

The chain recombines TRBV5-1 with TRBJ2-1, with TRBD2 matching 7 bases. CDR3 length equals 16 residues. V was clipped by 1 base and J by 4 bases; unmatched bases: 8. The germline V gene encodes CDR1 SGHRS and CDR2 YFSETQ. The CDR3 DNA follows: TGCGCCAGCAGCTTGTCACCTAGCGGAGGTTACAATGAGCAGTTCTTC. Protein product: CASSLSPSGGYNEQFF.

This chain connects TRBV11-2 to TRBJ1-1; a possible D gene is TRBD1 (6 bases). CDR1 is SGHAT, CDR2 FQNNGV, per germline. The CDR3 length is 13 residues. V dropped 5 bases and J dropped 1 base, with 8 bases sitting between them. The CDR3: CASSLTGNTEAFF. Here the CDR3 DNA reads TGTGCCAGCAGCCTGACAGGGAACACTGAAGCTTTCTTT. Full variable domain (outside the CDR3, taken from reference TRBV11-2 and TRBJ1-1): EAGVAQSPRYKIIEKRQSVAFWCNPISGHATLYWYQQILGQGPKLLIQFQNNGVVDDSQLPKDRFSAERLKGVDSTLKIQPAKLEDSAVYLCASSLTGNTEAFFGQGTRLTVV.

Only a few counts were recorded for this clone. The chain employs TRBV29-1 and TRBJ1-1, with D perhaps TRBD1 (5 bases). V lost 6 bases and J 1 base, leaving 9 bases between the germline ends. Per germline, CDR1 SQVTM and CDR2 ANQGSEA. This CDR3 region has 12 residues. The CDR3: CSVGTGNTEAFF. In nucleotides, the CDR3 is TGCAGCGTCGGGACTGGGAACACTGAAGCTTTCTTT.

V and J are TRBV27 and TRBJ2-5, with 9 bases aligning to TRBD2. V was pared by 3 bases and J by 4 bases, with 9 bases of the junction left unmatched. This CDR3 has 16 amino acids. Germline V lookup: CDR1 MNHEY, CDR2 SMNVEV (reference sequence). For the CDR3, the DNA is TGTGCCAGCAGTTTGGGTCGGCGGGGGGGCCGAGAGACCCAGTACTTC. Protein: CASSLGRRGGRETQYF.

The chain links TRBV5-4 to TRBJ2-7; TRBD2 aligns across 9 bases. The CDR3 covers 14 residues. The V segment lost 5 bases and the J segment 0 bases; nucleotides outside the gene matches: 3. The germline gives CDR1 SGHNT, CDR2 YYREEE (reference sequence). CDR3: CASSPSGNSYEQYF. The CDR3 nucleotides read TGTGCCAGCAGTCCTAGCGGGAACTCCTACGAGCAGTACTTC.

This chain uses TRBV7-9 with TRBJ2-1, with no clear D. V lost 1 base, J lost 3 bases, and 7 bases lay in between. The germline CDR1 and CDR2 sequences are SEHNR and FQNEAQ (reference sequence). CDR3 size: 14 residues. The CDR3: CASSLDNSYNEQFF. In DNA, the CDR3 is TGTGCCAGCAGCTTAGATAACAGCTACAATGAGCAGTTCTTC.

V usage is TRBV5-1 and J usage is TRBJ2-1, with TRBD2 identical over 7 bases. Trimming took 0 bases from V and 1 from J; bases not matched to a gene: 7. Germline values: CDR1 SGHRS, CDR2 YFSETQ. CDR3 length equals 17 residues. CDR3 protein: CASSLAGAGASYNEQFF. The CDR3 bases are TGCGCCAGCAGCTTGGCCGGGGCGGGAGCTTCCTACAATGAGCAGTTCTTC.

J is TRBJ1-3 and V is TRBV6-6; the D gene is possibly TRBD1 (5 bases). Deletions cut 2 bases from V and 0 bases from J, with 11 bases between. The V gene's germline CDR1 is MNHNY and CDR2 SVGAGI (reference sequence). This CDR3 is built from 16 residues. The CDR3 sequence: CASSYGALNSGNTIYF. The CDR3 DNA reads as TGTGCCAGCAGTTACGGGGCACTCAACTCTGGAAACACCATATATTTT.

CDR3 DNA sequence: TGTGCCAGCAGCTTAATTAGCGGGAGGGGTGGGGCCAACGTCCTGACTTTC. Amino acids: CASSLISGRGGANVLTF. The gene calls are TRBV13 and TRBJ2-6; 11 positions agree with TRBD2. Germline V gene sequence: CDR1 PRHDT, CDR2 FYEKMQ (reference sequence). The CDR3 length is 17 residues. Trimming removed 2 bases from V and 3 bases from J; junction bases left unmatched: 3.

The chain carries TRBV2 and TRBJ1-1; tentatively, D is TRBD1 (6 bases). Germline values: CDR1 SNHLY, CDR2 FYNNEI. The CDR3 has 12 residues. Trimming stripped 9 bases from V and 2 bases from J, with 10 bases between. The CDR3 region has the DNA TGTGCCAGGCGGACAGTTAACACTGAAGCTTTCTTT. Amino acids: CARRTVNTEAFF.

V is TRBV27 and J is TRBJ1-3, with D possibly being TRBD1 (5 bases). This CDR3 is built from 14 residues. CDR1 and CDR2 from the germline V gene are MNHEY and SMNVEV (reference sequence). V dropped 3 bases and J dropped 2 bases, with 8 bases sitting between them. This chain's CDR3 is CASSFGGTGNTIYF. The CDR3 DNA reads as TGTGCCAGCAGTTTCGGGGGAACTGGAAACACCATATATTTT.

DNA of the CDR3: TGCGCCAGCAGCTTGGTTAGCGGGTACGAGCAGTACTTC. Protein sequence: CASSLVSGYEQYF. The chain joins TRBV5-1 to TRBJ2-7, with TRBD2 identical over 7 bases. Trimming removed 0 bases from V and 4 bases from J; junction bases left unmatched: 1. CDR3 length equals 13 residues. Germline values: CDR1 SGHRS, CDR2 YFSETQ.

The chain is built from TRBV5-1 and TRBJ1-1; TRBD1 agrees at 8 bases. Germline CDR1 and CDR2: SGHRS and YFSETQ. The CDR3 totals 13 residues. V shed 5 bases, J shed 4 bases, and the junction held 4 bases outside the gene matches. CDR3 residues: CASRATGGTEAFF. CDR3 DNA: TGCGCCAGCAGAGCAACAGGGGGCACTGAAGCTTTCTTT.